The entry below describes one T cell receptor beta chain. Some 92 million PBMCs per unsorted sample were used for genomic DNA. This entry is derived from a study of shared clonotypes between healthy human individuals. Across the whole study: In total, the donors were two women and a few men aged 18 to 49.

The length of the CDR3 is 15 residues. CDR1 is MDHEN and CDR2 is SYDVKM in the germline V gene. With 3 bases removed from V and 4 bases from J, the gap between germline ends came to 12 bases. It was on ten immunoSEQ deep assay plates that unsorted PBMC DNA was sequenced. The protocol was immunoSEQ multiplex PCR, while the TCRdb copy is restricted to in-frame clones and leaves out a portion. The data hold fewer than 700,000 clones, with around 78% observed a single time. What was sequenced was PBMCs. The source of this sequence is a middle-aged woman in good health. Some clones in this sample may be carry-over from other donors' samples. The V call is TRBV28, the J call TRBJ1-4; D possibly corresponds to TRBD1 (5 bases). In nucleotides, the CDR3 is TGTGCCAGCAGTTTTGGCGGGGGGTTTAATGAAAAACTGTTTTTT. Residues: CASSFGGGFNEKLFF.